Each of the 30 T cell receptor beta chains below was sequenced from the same sample in a study of beta chain features in type 1 diabetes. Since all of the isolated RNA was reverse transcribed, expressed TCRB transcripts were what got sequenced. Sequencing was performed with immunoSEQ multiplex PCR; in TCRdb, only in-frame clones are kept and a portion is missing. The data show fewer than 350,000 clones, roughly 15% seen once. No antigens are known for them. Study conclusions and caveats: Patients with Type 1 diabetes showed moderately but significantly shorter TCRB CDR3s in all four CD4+ subsets.

The material sequenced was naive CD4+ T cells from blood. Receptors were obtained from a man aged 18 to 29 with type 1 diabetes.

The rearrangement uses TRBV30 and TRBJ2-1; no reliable D call. V was clipped by 0 bases and J by 2 bases, with 14 bases between them. CDR1 is GTSNPN, CDR2 SVGIG, per germline (reference sequence). This CDR3 has 16 amino acids. The CDR3 region has the DNA TGTGCCTGGAGTGTACAGCTGGCCGTTACCTACAATGAGCAGTTCTTC. Its protein is CAWSVQLAVTYNEQFF.

The chain links TRBV5-1 to TRBJ1-4; 9 bases are shared with TRBD1. The CDR3 consists of 14 residues. Germline CDR1 SGHRS, CDR2 YFSETQ. The J segment lost 8 bases and the V segment lost 4 bases, leaving 6 bases of the junction unmatched. In DNA form, the CDR3 reads TGCGCCAGCAGCGCGGGACAGGGCGGGGAAAAACTGTTTTTT. Its protein product is CASSAGQGGEKLFF.

The chain employs TRBV28 and TRBJ1-1, with a possible D match to TRBD1 (6 bases). CDR1 is MDHEN, CDR2 SYDVKM, per germline. This CDR3 is built from 11 residues. V lost 6 bases, J lost 8 bases, and 10 bases lay in between. CDR3 amino acids: CASRYTGEAFF. The CDR3 DNA is TGTGCCAGCAGATATACAGGGGAAGCTTTCTTT.

V usage is TRBV2 and J usage is TRBJ2-3, with 7 bases lining up with TRBD1. V dropped 6 bases and J dropped 2; count of bases not matched to a gene: 5. The CDR3 consists of 14 residues. From germline, CDR1 is SNHLY and CDR2 FYNNEI. CDR3 DNA sequence: TGTGCCAGCAGAGGGGACAGCATCACAGATACGCAGTATTTT. The encoded protein is CASRGDSITDTQYF.

The rearrangement uses TRBV28 and TRBJ1-6, with 9 positions matching TRBD1. Trimming took 4 bases from V and 6 from J; bases not matched to a gene: 4. This CDR3 comprises 15 residues. The V gene's germline CDR1 is MDHEN and CDR2 SYDVKM. CDR3 nucleotides: TGTGCCAGCAGTTATCGGGACAGGGTTAATTCACCCCTCCACTTT. It encodes CASSYRDRVNSPLHF.

The gene calls are TRBV29-1 and TRBJ1-1; D is perhaps TRBD1 (6 bases). V lost 5 bases and J 0 bases, leaving 13 bases between the germline ends. The length of the CDR3 is 14 residues. CDR1 and CDR2 from the germline V gene are SQVTM and ANQGSEA. The CDR3 here is CSVLGQRMNTEAFF. The DNA for the CDR3 is TGCAGCGTTCTCGGACAGAGAATGAACACTGAAGCTTTCTTT. Using reference TRBV29-1 and TRBJ1-1 for the parts outside the CDR3, the full variable domain is SAVISQKPSRDICQRGTSLTIQCQVDSQVTMMFWYRQQPGQSLTLIATANQGSEATYESGFVIDKFPISRPNLTFSTLTVSNMSPEDSSIYLCSVLGQRMNTEAFFGQGTRLTVV.

This clone appeared a few times. The CDR3: CATSSRLAGKVPGEQFF. In DNA, the CDR3 is TGTGCCACCAGCAGCCGACTAGCGGGAAAGGTGCCGGGTGAGCAGTTCTTC. V is TRBV15 and J is TRBJ2-1; 11 bases match TRBD2. CDR3 length equals 17 residues. Germline lookup yields CDR1 LNHNV and CDR2 YYDKDF (reference sequence). Trimming cost V 3 bases and J 9 bases; bases outside gene matches: 13.

This clone appeared a few times. The genes are TRBV18 and TRBJ2-1; 8 positions agree with TRBD2. Germline V gene sequence: CDR1 KGHSH, CDR2 LQKENI. V lost 3 bases and J lost 8; bases outside the gene matches: 18. This CDR3 is 18 amino acids long. The chain's CDR3 is CASSPLPPIGGALDEQFF. The DNA for the CDR3 is TGTGCCAGCTCACCCCTCCCGCCAATCGGGGGGGCTCTCGATGAGCAGTTCTTC.

This sequence joins TRBV9 and TRBJ2-5; maybe TRBD2 (6 bases). The CDR3 is made up of 15 amino acids. Germline loops: CDR1 SGDLS, CDR2 YYNGEE. V was cut by 4 bases and J by 5 bases, with 18 bases left in between. The CDR3 DNA sequence: TGTGCCAGCAGCCGCTTCCGGGACTTACCGGAGACCCAGTACTTC. This codes for CASSRFRDLPETQYF.

This clone occurred a few times. This chain joins TRBV5-1 and TRBJ1-1, with no clear D. The V gene's germline CDR1 is SGHRS and CDR2 YFSETQ. V was trimmed by 7 bases and J by 4 bases, leaving 14 bases between them. This CDR3 spans 13 amino acids. For the CDR3, the DNA is TGCGCCAGCGGCGGCCCAAGAGCCACTGAAGCTTTCTTT. Amino acids: CASGGPRATEAFF.

This clone was observed a few times. The chain couples TRBV2 to TRBJ1-1; no definite D call. V shed 3 bases and J shed 4 bases, with 9 bases lying between them. The CDR3 consists of 13 residues. The germline V gene has CDR1 SNHLY and CDR2 FYNNEI. The chain's CDR3 is CASSEESGTEAFF. DNA for the CDR3: TGTGCCAGCAGTGAGGAGTCGGGCACTGAAGCTTTCTTT.

The table lists this clone with a few counts. This chain joins TRBV23-1 and TRBJ1-1; 7 bases align to TRBD1. TRBV23-1 is placed among ORFs of uncertain function. J was trimmed by 0 bases and V by 4 bases; bases with no gene match: 2. The CDR3 is made up of 14 amino acids. The CDR3 region is CASSLTGMNTEAFF. In nucleotides, the CDR3 is TGCGCCAGCAGTCTGACAGGGATGAACACTGAAGCTTTCTTT.

This clone was seen only a few times. V and J are TRBV7-2 and TRBJ1-5; D gene uncertain. Germline CDR1 SGHTA, CDR2 FQGNSA. The V end lost 4 bases, the J end lost 2 bases, and 9 bases lay between the germline ends. The CDR3 consists of 14 residues. The CDR3 coding sequence is TGTGCCAGCAGCTCCTCCCTTGGCAATCAGCCCCAGCATTTT. Its translation: CASSSSLGNQPQHF.

The chain is built from TRBV15 and TRBJ1-2; D perhaps matches TRBD1 (6 bases). The germline V gene encodes CDR1 LNHNV and CDR2 YYDKDF (reference sequence). V was pared by 8 bases and J by 5 bases, with 21 bases between. The CDR3 is 15 amino acids. The DNA of the CDR3 is TGTGCCACCCGGAGAGAGACAGGCCTGGAGTATGGCTACACCTTC. Protein sequence: CATRRETGLEYGYTF.

CDR3 in amino acids: CASSFRDRGQGTQYF. In nucleotides, the CDR3 is TGCGCCAGCAGCTTCCGGGACAGGGGGCAGGGGACCCAGTACTTC. The chain joins TRBV5-1 to TRBJ2-5; TRBD1 matches at 12 bases. Germline lookup yields CDR1 SGHRS and CDR2 YFSETQ. The CDR3 contains 15 residues. Trimming at V came to 2 bases and at J to 7 bases, leaving 6 bases not matched to a gene.

Only a few counts were recorded for this clone. The gene calls are TRBV5-1 and TRBJ2-7; TRBD1 matches 7 bases. Trimming cost V 4 bases and J 4 bases; bases outside gene matches: 5. The CDR3 is 13 amino acids. Germline V gene lookup returns CDR1 SGHRS and CDR2 YFSETQ. The CDR3 sequence: CASSPDREYEQYF. Here the CDR3 DNA reads TGCGCCAGCAGCCCAGACAGGGAGTACGAGCAGTACTTC.

V and J are TRBV15 and TRBJ2-3; D may be TRBD2 (6 bases). CDR3 length: 15 amino acids. V was cut by 5 bases and J by 6 bases, with 18 bases left in between. Germline-derived CDR1 and CDR2 are LNHNV and YYDKDF (reference sequence). This CDR3 is CATSEGLRGSDTQYF. In DNA form, the CDR3 reads TGTGCCACCAGCGAGGGACTCCGGGGGTCGGATACGCAGTATTTT.

In its sample, this clone was seen a few times. The chain joins TRBV30 to TRBJ2-6, with D unclear. The CDR3 sequence is 13 residues long. Trimming shortened V by 6 bases and J by 0 bases, and 6 bases separated the two germline ends. Germline CDR1 GTSNPN, CDR2 SVGIG (reference sequence). This CDR3 is CACWSSGANVLTF. DNA for the CDR3: TGTGCCTGCTGGAGCTCTGGGGCCAACGTCCTGACTTTC.

CDR3 amino acids: CASSFRDYDNQPQHF. Here the CDR3 DNA reads TGCGCCAGCAGCTTCCGGGATTACGACAATCAGCCCCAGCATTTT. The chain is built from TRBV4-1 and TRBJ1-5; no clear D. CDR1 and CDR2 (germline): MGHRA, YSYEKL. This CDR3 spans 15 amino acids. Trimming took 5 bases from V and 3 from J, leaving 14 bases between them.

This clone was observed a handful of times. J is TRBJ2-5 and V is TRBV5-1; 11 bases fit TRBD2. The CDR3 covers 16 residues. The germline gives CDR1 SGHRS, CDR2 YFSETQ. V lost 0 bases to trimming and J lost 5 bases; unmatched junction nucleotides: 6. CDR3 bases: TGCGCCAGCAGCTTGGCGTTAGCGGGGGGGCAGGAGACCCAGTACTTC. Its translation is CASSLALAGGQETQYF.

This rearrangement joins TRBV7-2 to TRBJ2-3; TRBD2 matches at 12 bases. With 5 bases clipped from V and 1 base from J, the junction kept 4 bases outside the gene matches. The CDR3 has 16 residues. The germline gives CDR1 SGHTA, CDR2 FQGNSA. The CDR3 bases are TGTGCCAGCAGCACCCGGACTAGCGGGGGCACAGATACGCAGTATTTT. Its translation: CASSTRTSGGTDTQYF.

The chain recombines TRBV19 with TRBJ1-2, with a weak D call TRBD1 (5 bases). CDR3 length equals 14 residues. The V end lost 6 bases, the J end lost 2 bases, and 13 bases lay between the germline ends. Germline values: CDR1 LNHDA, CDR2 SQIVND (reference sequence). CDR3 coding DNA: TGTGCCAGTAGGGACGGGCAGGGCAACTATGGCTACACCTTC. It codes for CASRDGQGNYGYTF.

This chain connects TRBV28 to TRBJ1-1; D not certain. The CDR3 loop spans 12 amino acids. Germline values: CDR1 MDHEN, CDR2 SYDVKM. Trimming took off 3 bases at V and 7 bases at J, with 9 bases between the two ends. DNA for the CDR3: TGTGCCAGCAGTTTGTTAAGAGGTGAAGCTTTCTTT. It yields the protein CASSLLRGEAFF.

The gene calls are TRBV29-1 and TRBJ1-2; no clear D gene. With 8 bases removed from V and 8 bases from J, the gap between germline ends came to 24 bases. This CDR3 has 14 residues. Germline V gene lookup returns CDR1 SQVTM and CDR2 ANQGSEA. CDR3 coding DNA: TGCAGCCCTCGGCCCGTGGAGAGCCCGCCAGGCTACACCTTC. Its protein is CSPRPVESPPGYTF.

The J gene is TRBJ2-1, the V gene TRBV4-1; 12 bases fit TRBD1. This CDR3 has 17 amino acids. Germline V CDR1 and CDR2: MGHRA, YSYEKL. Germline trimming cut 1 base from V and 10 bases from J; bases unmatched to any gene: 11. CDR3 nucleotides: TGCGCCAGCAGCCAAGGCTTTCCGGGACAGGGGGCCAGGGAGCAGTTCTTC. It encodes CASSQGFPGQGAREQFF.

This clone turned up a few times. V usage is TRBV30 and J usage is TRBJ2-7; TRBD1 matches at 9 bases. The junction had 5 bases not matched to a gene; V was cut back by 2 bases and J by 3 bases. This CDR3 has 14 residues. The germline gives CDR1 GTSNPN, CDR2 SVGIG (reference sequence). The CDR3, as DNA: TGTGCCTGGAGTTTAGGGACAGGGTTCTACGAGCAGTACTTC. Protein: CAWSLGTGFYEQYF. The complete variable domain, with remaining parts taken from reference TRBV30 and TRBJ2-7, reads SQTIHQWPATLVQPVGSPLSLECTVEGTSNPNLYWYRQAAGRGLQLLFYSVGIGQISSEVPQNLSASRPQDRQFILSSKKLLLSDSGFYLCAWSLGTGFYEQYFGPGTRLTVT.

This clone was counted a few times. The rearrangement joins TRBV7-2 to TRBJ2-5, with TRBD2 matching over 7 bases. Germline CDR1 SGHTA, CDR2 FQGNSA. The CDR3 extends over 14 amino acids. Trimming took 5 bases from V and 5 from J; bases not matched to a gene: 8. The chain's CDR3 is CASSPGLRMETQYF. In DNA, the CDR3 is TGTGCCAGCAGCCCGGGACTACGGATGGAGACCCAGTACTTC. The variable domain in full, completed from reference TRBV7-2 and TRBJ2-5, reads GAGVSQSPSNKVTEKGKDVELRCDPISGHTALYWYRQSLGQGLEFLIYFQGNSAPDKSGLPSDRFSAERTGGSVSTLTIQRTQQEDSAVYLCASSPGLRMETQYFGPGTRLLVL.

This chain connects TRBV25-1 to TRBJ2-7, with 7 bases fitting TRBD1. Germline-derived CDR1 and CDR2 are MGHDK and SYGVNS. This CDR3 has 14 residues. The trim removed 5 bases at V and 0 bases at J, leaving 4 bases unmatched. CDR3 loop: CASSRTGSSYEQYF. The CDR3 nucleotides read TGTGCCAGCAGTCGGACAGGAAGCTCCTACGAGCAGTACTTC.

The rearrangement joins TRBV4-1 to TRBJ1-1; maybe TRBD1 (5 bases). The CDR3 covers 14 residues. CDR1 MGHRA and CDR2 YSYEKL come from the germline V gene. Trimming left V 4 bases short and J 10 bases short, with 19 bases between. As DNA, the CDR3 is TGCGCCAGCAGCCGATCAGATCAGGGTGGTCGAGCTTTCTTT. As protein: CASSRSDQGGRAFF.

CDR3 coding DNA: TGTGCCACCAGCACACCACCGGGACAGGGGATTAATGAGCAGTTCTTC. Amino acid sequence: CATSTPPGQGINEQFF. The V call is TRBV15, the J call TRBJ2-1, with 10 bases lining up with TRBD1. Per germline, CDR1 LNHNV and CDR2 YYDKDF (reference sequence). The CDR3 is 16 amino acids. The J segment lost 7 bases and the V segment lost 4 bases, leaving 10 bases of the junction unmatched.